A selection of T cell receptor beta chains follows, all from one sample in a study of cytomegalovirus exposure and HLA in healthy donors. The protocol was immunoSEQ multiplex PCR, while the TCRdb copy is restricted to in-frame clones and leaves out a portion. Of about 120,000 clones in the sample, roughly two thirds are singletons; the top ten hold 1.5% to 2%. The sample taken for sequencing was PBMCs. Receptors originate from a man aged 25 to 40 in good health and CMV-seropositive. CDR3s include the opening cysteine and the closing phenylalanine or tryptophan. D genes are given only for firm matches. Expanded clones are given a class, and other clones once, few, many or no size at all.

J gene: TRBJ2-2
D gene: -
clone size: once
V gene: TRBV5-1
CDR3 DNA: TGCGCCAGCAGCTTGTGGGGGCGGATCGCAGCTTTGAACACTGGGGAGCTGTTTTTT
CDR3 protein: CASSLWGRIAALNTGELFF

J gene: TRBJ2-1
D gene: TRBD2
clone size: -
V gene: TRBV11-1
CDR3 DNA: TGTGCCAGCAGACAAATAACGGGGGGGTTCCATGAGCAGTTCTTC
CDR3 protein: CASRQITGGFHEQFF

J gene: TRBJ2-7
D gene: TRBD1
clone size: -
V gene: TRBV5-1
CDR3 DNA: TGCGCCAGCAGCGAATCCCCCGGACAGGGGACCTACGAGCAGTACTTC
CDR3 protein: CASSESPGQGTYEQYF

J gene: TRBJ1-1
D gene: -
clone size: few
V gene: TRBV5-1
CDR3 DNA: TGCGCCAGCAGCTTCACAGGGACGAACACTGAAGCTTTCTTT
CDR3 protein: CASSFTGTNTEAFF

J gene: TRBJ2-1
D gene: -
clone size: -
V gene: TRBV5-5
CDR3 DNA: TGTGCCAACACCAAGGGACAAGGACTAGTCCCTTACAATGAGCAGTTCTTC
CDR3 protein: CANTKGQGLVPYNEQFF

J gene: TRBJ2-7
D gene: -
clone size: -
V gene: TRBV15
CDR3 DNA: TGTGCCACCAGCAGAGATAGGCATGGGAGCTCCTACGAGCAGTACTTC
CDR3 protein: CATSRDRHGSSYEQYF

J gene: TRBJ2-1
D gene: TRBD2
clone size: once
V gene: TRBV5-6
CDR3 DNA: TGTGCCAGCAGCGGGGGGGTCTGGTCCTACAATGAGCAGTTCTTC
CDR3 protein: CASSGGVWSYNEQFF

J gene: TRBJ2-1
D gene: -
clone size: -
V gene: TRBV7-2
CDR3 DNA: TGTGCCAGCAGCTTAGATATCTACCTTGAGCAGTTCTTC
CDR3 protein: CASSLDIYLEQFF

J gene: TRBJ1-1
D gene: -
clone size: -
V gene: TRBV27
CDR3 DNA: TGTGCCTCAAGCGACAGAATGAACACTGAAGCTTTCTTT
CDR3 protein: CASSDRMNTEAFF

J gene: TRBJ2-7
D gene: TRBD2
clone size: -
V gene: TRBV5-1
CDR3 DNA: TGCGCCAGCAGCCTAATGGGGGGAGGGAACGAGCAGTACTTC
CDR3 protein: CASSLMGGGNEQYF

J gene: TRBJ2-7
D gene: -
clone size: -
V gene: TRBV27
CDR3 DNA: TGTGCCAGCAGTCCAAGCGTTAGATCCTACGAGCAGTACTTC
CDR3 protein: CASSPSVRSYEQYF

J gene: TRBJ1-1
D gene: TRBD1
clone size: few
V gene: TRBV5-1
CDR3 DNA: TGCGCCAGCAGCTTGAGGGGGCTTCGGACTGAAGCTTTCTTT
CDR3 protein: CASSLRGLRTEAFF

J gene: TRBJ2-3
D gene: -
clone size: -
V gene: TRBV13
CDR3 DNA: TGTGCCAGCAGCCGGACAGACTACACAGATACGCAGTATTTT
CDR3 protein: CASSRTDYTDTQYF

J gene: TRBJ1-3
D gene: -
clone size: -
V gene: TRBV5-1
CDR3 DNA: TGCGCCAGCAGCTTGGAGGGCAGCGGATTTTCTGGAAACACCATATATTTT
CDR3 protein: CASSLEGSGFSGNTIYF

J gene: TRBJ2-5
D gene: TRBD2
clone size: -
V gene: TRBV10-3
CDR3 DNA: TGTGCCATCAGTGTTCAGACTAGCGGTGAAGAGACCCAGTACTTC
CDR3 protein: CAISVQTSGEETQYF

J gene: TRBJ2-7
D gene: -
clone size: -
V gene: TRBV27
CDR3 DNA: TGTGCCAGCAGTTTAACAAACTCCTACGAGCAGTACTTC
CDR3 protein: CASSLTNSYEQYF

J gene: TRBJ2-3
D gene: -
clone size: -
V gene: TRBV28
CDR3 DNA: -
CDR3 protein: CASSFLAGTDTQYF

J gene: TRBJ2-2
D gene: TRBD1
clone size: -
V gene: TRBV7-8
CDR3 DNA: TGTGCCAGCAGCTTATCCCCTGGACAGGGGCCCGGGGAGCTGTTTTTT
CDR3 protein: CASSLSPGQGPGELFF

J gene: TRBJ2-3
D gene: TRBD1
clone size: -
V gene: TRBV6-1
CDR3 DNA: TGTGCCAGCAGTCTGCGGACAGGGGGCACAGATACGCAGTATTTT
CDR3 protein: CASSLRTGGTDTQYF

J gene: TRBJ2-5
D gene: -
clone size: -
V gene: TRBV5-1
CDR3 DNA: TGCGCCAGCAGCTTGGATCGTGGAGGGACAGAAGAGACCCAGTACTTC
CDR3 protein: CASSLDRGGTEETQYF

J gene: TRBJ2-1
D gene: -
clone size: few
V gene: TRBV7-2
CDR3 DNA: TGTGCCAGCAGCTTTGATCTAGGAGGTGAGCAGTTCTTC
CDR3 protein: CASSFDLGGEQFF

J gene: TRBJ2-7
D gene: TRBD2
clone size: -
V gene: TRBV7-9
CDR3 DNA: TGTGCCAGCAGCTTAGCCTTAGCGGGAGGGTTTTACGAGCAGTACTTC
CDR3 protein: CASSLALAGGFYEQYF

J gene: TRBJ1-5
D gene: TRBD1
clone size: -
V gene: TRBV6-1
CDR3 DNA: TGTGCCAGCAGTACCGGGACAGGGGTGCCCCAGCATTTT
CDR3 protein: CASSTGTGVPQHF

J gene: TRBJ1-2
D gene: -
clone size: few
V gene: TRBV27
CDR3 DNA: TGTGCCAGTCTCCCTAGGGGGACATACGGAGGCTACACCTTC
CDR3 protein: CASLPRGTYGGYTF

J gene: TRBJ2-7
D gene: TRBD2
clone size: -
V gene: TRBV7-9
CDR3 DNA: TGTGCCAGCAGCTTAGTTCCTAGCGGTTCCTACGAGCAGTACTTC
CDR3 protein: CASSLVPSGSYEQYF

J gene: TRBJ2-5
D gene: -
clone size: -
V gene: TRBV4-3
CDR3 DNA: TGCGCCAGCAGCCCCGGACTCAGCCAAGAGACCCAGTACTTC
CDR3 protein: CASSPGLSQETQYF

J gene: TRBJ2-1
D gene: TRBD2
clone size: -
V gene: TRBV9
CDR3 DNA: TGTGCCAGCAGCGGAGGAAGGACTAGCGTAGCCTACAATGAGCAGTTCTTC
CDR3 protein: CASSGGRTSVAYNEQFF

J gene: TRBJ1-1
D gene: TRBD1
clone size: -
V gene: TRBV5-1
CDR3 DNA: TGCGCCAGCAGCTCACAGGGGGCCGCTGAAGCTTTCTTT
CDR3 protein: CASSSQGAAEAFF

J gene: TRBJ2-1
D gene: TRBD2
clone size: -
V gene: TRBV5-4
CDR3 DNA: TGTGCCAGCAGCTTAACTTACGGGCTAGCGGGGAACAATGAGCAGTTCTTC
CDR3 protein: CASSLTYGLAGNNEQFF

J gene: TRBJ1-1
D gene: -
clone size: once
V gene: TRBV5-5
CDR3 DNA: TGTGCCAGCAGCTGGCCGGGGAGGGGCACTGAAGCTTTCTTT
CDR3 protein: CASSWPGRGTEAFF

J gene: TRBJ2-5
D gene: TRBD1
clone size: -
V gene: TRBV29-1
CDR3 DNA: TGCAGCGTTGAAGTGGACAGGGGGGCCGAGACCCAGTACTTC
CDR3 protein: CSVEVDRGAETQYF

J gene: TRBJ2-5
D gene: -
clone size: -
V gene: TRBV9
CDR3 DNA: TGTGCCAGCAGCGTTGGAGGTTCCTTACAAGAGACCCAGTACTTC
CDR3 protein: CASSVGGSLQETQYF

J gene: TRBJ2-2
D gene: -
clone size: -
V gene: TRBV4-2
CDR3 DNA: TGTGCCAGCAGCCCCCCCGACAGTTCCGGGGAGCTGTTTTTT
CDR3 protein: CASSPPDSSGELFF

J gene: TRBJ2-5
D gene: -
clone size: -
V gene: TRBV29-1
CDR3 DNA: TGCAGCGTTGAGAGGGGGAGCGAGACCCAGTACTTC
CDR3 protein: CSVERGSETQYF

J gene: TRBJ2-2
D gene: -
clone size: -
V gene: TRBV6-6
CDR3 DNA: TGTGCCAGCAGCTCTTCGGACAGACACACCGGGGAGCTGTTTTTT
CDR3 protein: CASSSSDRHTGELFF

J gene: TRBJ2-7
D gene: -
clone size: -
V gene: TRBV5-4
CDR3 DNA: TGTGCCAGCAGCTTTTGGGGGCGAGCTCTCGAGCAGTACTTC
CDR3 protein: CASSFWGRALEQYF